A selection of T cell receptor beta chains follows, all from one sample in a study of regulatory T cells in long-lasting Graves disease. TCRdb itself ran the multiplex PCR reads through MiXCR, one entry per CDR3 protein. The sample shows 200,000 to 250,000 distinct CDR3 sequences, around 18% of them seen only once. The sequences come from peripheral blood mononuclear cells (PBMCs), collected at new diagnosis, from a patient treated with antithyroid drugs. All receptors come from a female donor with Graves disease. Both conserved end residues are part of each CDR3. Each record gives: J gene, D gene, V gene, clone size, CDR3 protein, CDR3 DNA. D genes are given only for firm matches. Where a row states a size, it is once, few, many or the class of an expanded clone; other rows omit it.

J gene: TRBJ2-3
D gene: -
V gene: TRBV11-2
clone size: many
CDR3 protein: CASSPPLDTQYF
CDR3 DNA: TGTGCCAGCAGCCCACCCCTGGATACGCAGTATTTT

J gene: TRBJ2-1
D gene: TRBD1
V gene: TRBV28
clone size: few
CDR3 protein: CASSPTGRRYF
CDR3 DNA: TGTGCCAGCAGTCCGACAGGGCGGAGATACTTC

J gene: TRBJ2-1
D gene: TRBD2
V gene: TRBV5-4
clone size: few
CDR3 protein: CAITSGEYNEQFF
CDR3 DNA: TGTGCCATAACTAGCGGGGAATACAATGAGCAGTTCTTC

J gene: TRBJ2-4
D gene: TRBD1
V gene: TRBV3-1
clone size: many
CDR3 protein: CASSPRTGLNIQYF
CDR3 DNA: TGTGCCAGCAGTCCCCGGACAGGTCTAAACATTCAGTACTTC

J gene: TRBJ2-7
D gene: TRBD1
V gene: TRBV7-9
clone size: once
CDR3 protein: CASALGQGDSYEQYF
CDR3 DNA: TGTGCCAGCGCCCTTGGTCAGGGGGACTCCTACGAGCAGTACTTC

J gene: TRBJ1-5
D gene: -
V gene: TRBV7-2
clone size: -
CDR3 protein: CASSSRRLGAGNQPQHF
CDR3 DNA: TGTGCCAGCAGCTCCCGTCGCTTAGGGGCGGGCAATCAGCCCCAGCATTTT

J gene: TRBJ2-7
D gene: TRBD2
V gene: TRBV12-3/TRBV12-4
clone size: -
CDR3 protein: CASSLTTWTSGRAGYEQYF
CDR3 DNA: TGTGCCAGCAGTTTAACTACATGGACTAGCGGGAGGGCCGGGTACGAGCAGTACTTC

J gene: TRBJ2-5
D gene: TRBD2
V gene: TRBV7-9
clone size: -
CDR3 protein: CASSFWAGAETQYF
CDR3 DNA: TGTGCCAGCAGCTTTTGGGCGGGAGCAGAGACCCAGTACTTC

J gene: TRBJ2-7
D gene: TRBD1
V gene: TRBV19
clone size: many
CDR3 protein: CASSTMGTGAIYEQYF
CDR3 DNA: TGTGCCAGTAGTACAATGGGGACAGGGGCAATTTACGAGCAGTACTTC

J gene: TRBJ2-2
D gene: -
V gene: TRBV6-1
clone size: many
CDR3 protein: CASSPTGTLGGELFF
CDR3 DNA: TGTGCCAGCAGTCCAACCGGGACCCTCGGCGGGGAGCTGTTTTTT

J gene: TRBJ2-2
D gene: TRBD1
V gene: TRBV5-8
clone size: many
CDR3 protein: CASSFGTANTGELFF
CDR3 DNA: TGTGCCAGCAGCTTTGGGACAGCGAACACCGGGGAGCTGTTTTTT

J gene: TRBJ2-5
D gene: -
V gene: TRBV7-9
clone size: many
CDR3 protein: CASSWREETQYF
CDR3 DNA: TGTGCCAGCAGCTGGAGGGAAGAGACCCAGTACTTC

J gene: TRBJ2-5
D gene: TRBD1
V gene: TRBV7-2
clone size: -
CDR3 protein: CASSSETGGQETQYF
CDR3 DNA: TGTGCCAGCAGCTCAGAGACAGGGGGGCAAGAGACCCAGTACTTC

J gene: TRBJ2-2
D gene: TRBD2
V gene: TRBV6-2/TRBV6-3
clone size: many
CDR3 protein: CASSQEAGGTGELFF
CDR3 DNA: TGTGCCAGCAGTCAAGAAGCGGGAGGGACCGGGGAGCTGTTTTTT

J gene: TRBJ1-2
D gene: -
V gene: TRBV7-9
clone size: many
CDR3 protein: CASSLAGGDSYGYTF
CDR3 DNA: TGTGCCAGCAGCTTAGCGGGAGGGGATTCCTATGGCTACACCTTC

J gene: TRBJ2-1
D gene: -
V gene: TRBV7-9
clone size: -
CDR3 protein: CASSRPAGKGEQFF
CDR3 DNA: TGTGCCAGCAGTCGGCCGGCGGGGAAAGGTGAGCAGTTCTTC

J gene: TRBJ1-1
D gene: -
V gene: TRBV7-2
clone size: few
CDR3 protein: CASSKRAAREAFF
CDR3 DNA: TGTGCCAGCAGCAAAAGGGCCGCCCGTGAAGCTTTCTTT

J gene: TRBJ2-3
D gene: -
V gene: TRBV6-2/TRBV6-3
clone size: many
CDR3 protein: CASSTEGGADTQYF
CDR3 DNA: TGTGCCAGCAGTACCGAGGGGGGGGCAGATACGCAGTATTTT

J gene: TRBJ2-3
D gene: TRBD2
V gene: TRBV19
clone size: many
CDR3 protein: CASTSQVAGGIDTQYF
CDR3 DNA: TGTGCCAGTACCTCCCAGGTGGCGGGAGGGATAGATACGCAGTATTTT

J gene: TRBJ2-2
D gene: -
V gene: TRBV19
clone size: few
CDR3 protein: CASSIIGVGDTGELFF
CDR3 DNA: TGTGCCAGTAGTATAATAGGCGTAGGCGACACCGGGGAGCTGTTTTTT

J gene: TRBJ2-7
D gene: -
V gene: TRBV12-3/TRBV12-4
clone size: -
CDR3 protein: CASSSSTDYEQYF
CDR3 DNA: -

J gene: TRBJ2-7
D gene: TRBD2
V gene: TRBV5-1
clone size: many
CDR3 protein: CASSSGLAGGAYEQYF
CDR3 DNA: TGCGCCAGCAGCTCGGGACTAGCGGGAGGGGCGTACGAGCAGTACTTC

J gene: TRBJ2-7
D gene: TRBD1
V gene: TRBV7-9
clone size: few
CDR3 protein: CASSLLGQAKAYEQYF
CDR3 DNA: TGTGCCAGCAGCTTACTTGGACAGGCTAAAGCCTACGAGCAGTACTTC

J gene: TRBJ2-7
D gene: TRBD2
V gene: TRBV5-1
clone size: many
CDR3 protein: CASSLGAPLAGDHYEQYF
CDR3 DNA: TGCGCCAGCAGCTTGGGGGCCCCTCTAGCGGGAGATCACTACGAGCAGTACTTC

J gene: TRBJ2-4
D gene: -
V gene: TRBV7-8
clone size: many
CDR3 protein: CASSLLRGDIQYF
CDR3 DNA: TGTGCCAGCAGCTTATTACGGGGAGACATTCAGTACTTC

J gene: TRBJ1-6
D gene: -
V gene: TRBV20-1
clone size: many
CDR3 protein: CSARDQRGHPYNSPLHF
CDR3 DNA: TGCAGTGCTAGAGATCAAAGGGGCCATCCGTATAATTCACCCCTCCACTTT

J gene: TRBJ2-5
D gene: TRBD1
V gene: TRBV24-1
clone size: many
CDR3 protein: CATSDSRTGKETQYF
CDR3 DNA: TGTGCCACCAGTGATTCACGGACAGGGAAAGAGACCCAGTACTTC

J gene: TRBJ1-1
D gene: -
V gene: TRBV7-6
clone size: -
CDR3 protein: CASSLRRSPTEAFF
CDR3 DNA: TGTGCCAGCAGCTTACGCAGGTCGCCCACTGAAGCTTTCTTT

J gene: TRBJ2-3
D gene: TRBD2
V gene: TRBV2
clone size: many
CDR3 protein: CASSETSGDPLATDTQYF
CDR3 DNA: TGTGCCAGCAGCGAGACTAGCGGGGACCCGCTTGCCACAGATACGCAGTATTTT

J gene: TRBJ2-5
D gene: TRBD1
V gene: TRBV24-1
clone size: many
CDR3 protein: CATSPRDRGRETQYF
CDR3 DNA: TGTGCCACCAGCCCTCGAGACAGGGGGCGAGAGACCCAGTACTTC

J gene: TRBJ1-5
D gene: TRBD1
V gene: TRBV30
clone size: -
CDR3 protein: CAWSPTGQGASQPQHF
CDR3 DNA: TGTGCCTGGAGTCCGACGGGACAGGGGGCAAGTCAGCCCCAGCATTTT

J gene: TRBJ2-7
D gene: TRBD1
V gene: TRBV2
clone size: many
CDR3 protein: CASSEDRGRYEQYF
CDR3 DNA: TGTGCCAGCAGTGAGGACAGGGGGCGTTACGAGCAGTACTTC

J gene: TRBJ2-1
D gene: -
V gene: TRBV20-1
clone size: -
CDR3 protein: CSAYLSGSSYNEQFF
CDR3 DNA: TGCAGTGCTTATCTAAGCGGGTCCTCCTACAATGAGCAGTTCTTC

J gene: TRBJ2-1
D gene: TRBD1
V gene: TRBV19
clone size: few
CDR3 protein: CASRKGQGFHEQFF
CDR3 DNA: TGTGCCAGTAGAAAAGGACAGGGGTTCCATGAGCAGTTCTTC

J gene: TRBJ2-2
D gene: -
V gene: TRBV11-2
clone size: many
CDR3 protein: CASSLRGGDIGELFF
CDR3 DNA: TGTGCCAGCAGCTTAAGAGGGGGAGACATCGGGGAGCTGTTTTTT

J gene: TRBJ1-1
D gene: -
V gene: TRBV7-2
clone size: many
CDR3 protein: CASSPNQQGSAFF
CDR3 DNA: TGTGCCAGCAGCCCAAACCAACAGGGTTCTGCTTTCTTT

J gene: TRBJ2-7
D gene: -
V gene: TRBV12-3/TRBV12-4
clone size: -
CDR3 protein: CASSLYSGGGEQYF
CDR3 DNA: TGTGCCAGCAGTTTATATTCCGGGGGCGGGGAGCAGTACTTC

J gene: TRBJ1-1
D gene: -
V gene: TRBV10-3
clone size: many
CDR3 protein: CATRSMNTEAFF
CDR3 DNA: TGTGCCACCAGGTCAATGAACACTGAAGCTTTCTTT

J gene: TRBJ2-3
D gene: -
V gene: TRBV2
clone size: many
CDR3 protein: CASSDGVTDTQYF
CDR3 DNA: TGTGCCAGCAGTGACGGTGTTACAGATACGCAGTATTTT

J gene: TRBJ2-7
D gene: -
V gene: TRBV4-3
clone size: few
CDR3 protein: CASSLGVGAYEQYF
CDR3 DNA: TGCGCCAGCAGCCTAGGGGTTGGAGCCTACGAGCAGTACTTC